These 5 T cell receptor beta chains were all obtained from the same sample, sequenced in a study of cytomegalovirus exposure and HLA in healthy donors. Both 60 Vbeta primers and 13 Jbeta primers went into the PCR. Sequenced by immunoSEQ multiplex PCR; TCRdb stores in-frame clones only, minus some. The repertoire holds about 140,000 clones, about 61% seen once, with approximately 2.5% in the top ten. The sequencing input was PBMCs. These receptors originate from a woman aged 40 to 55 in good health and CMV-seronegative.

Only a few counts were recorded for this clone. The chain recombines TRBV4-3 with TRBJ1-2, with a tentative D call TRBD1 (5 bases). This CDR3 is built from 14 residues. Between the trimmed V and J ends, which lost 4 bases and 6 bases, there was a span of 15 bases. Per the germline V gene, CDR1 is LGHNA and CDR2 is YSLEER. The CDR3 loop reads CASSPVGGGDGYTF. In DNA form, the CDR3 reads TGCGCCAGCAGCCCTGTTGGGGGAGGGGATGGCTACACCTTC.

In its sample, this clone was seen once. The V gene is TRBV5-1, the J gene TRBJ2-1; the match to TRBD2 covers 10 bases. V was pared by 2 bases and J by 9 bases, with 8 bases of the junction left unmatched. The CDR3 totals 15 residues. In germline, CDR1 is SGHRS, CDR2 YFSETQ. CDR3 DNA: TGCGCCAGCAGCTTATCAGCGGGGGGGCGGTTTGAGCAGTTCTTC. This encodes CASSLSAGGRFEQFF.

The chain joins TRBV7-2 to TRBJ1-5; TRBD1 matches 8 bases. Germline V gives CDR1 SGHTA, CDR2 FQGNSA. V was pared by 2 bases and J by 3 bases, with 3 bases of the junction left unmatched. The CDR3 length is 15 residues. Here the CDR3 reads CASSLFQGANQPQHF. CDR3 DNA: TGTGCCAGCAGCTTATTTCAGGGGGCCAATCAGCCCCAGCATTTT. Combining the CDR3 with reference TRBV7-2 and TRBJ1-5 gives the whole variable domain GAGVSQSPSNKVTEKGKDVELRCDPISGHTALYWYRQSLGQGLEFLIYFQGNSAPDKSGLPSDRFSAERTGGSVSTLTIQRTQQEDSAVYLCASSLFQGANQPQHFGDGTRLSIL.

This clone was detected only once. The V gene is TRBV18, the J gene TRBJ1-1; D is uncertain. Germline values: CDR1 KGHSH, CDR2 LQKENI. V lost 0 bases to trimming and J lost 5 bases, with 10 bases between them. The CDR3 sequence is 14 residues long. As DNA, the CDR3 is TGTGCCAGCTCACCACCGAGGGATGAAACTGAAGCTTTCTTT. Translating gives CASSPPRDETEAFF. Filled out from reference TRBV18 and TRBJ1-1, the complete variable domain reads NAGVMQNPRHLVRRRGQEARLRCSPMKGHSHVYWYRQLPEEGLKFMVYLQKENIIDESGMPKERFSAEFPKEGPSILRIQQVVRGDSAAYFCASSPPRDETEAFFGQGTRLTVV.

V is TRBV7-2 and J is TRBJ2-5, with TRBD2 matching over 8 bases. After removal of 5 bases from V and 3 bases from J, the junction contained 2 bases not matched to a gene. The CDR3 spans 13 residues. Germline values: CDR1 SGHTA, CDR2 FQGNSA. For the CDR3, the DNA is TGTGCCAGCAGCGTACTAGCGGAAGAGACCCAGTACTTC. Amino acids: CASSVLAEETQYF.